These T cell receptor beta chains were read from a single sample in a study of blood T cell repertoires in COVID-19. TCRdb keeps only in-frame clones here, not all; method: immunoSEQ multiplex PCR. The top ten clones hold roughly 12% of a sample with about 140,000 clones, around 86% of them seen once. Sequencing used PBMCs or T cells enriched from blood (not recorded which). The receptors come from a man between 60 and 75 years old who had recovered from COVID-19. Both conserved end residues are part of each CDR3. The order of the fields is D gene, clone size, V gene, J gene, CDR3 protein, CDR3 DNA. D genes are given only for firm matches. Only some rows state a clone size, as once, few, many or a class for expanded clones.

>.|.|TRBV28|TRBJ2-4
CATKQGAKNIQYF
TGTGCCACCAAACAGGGAGCCAAAAACATTCAGTACTTC
>TRBD1|.|TRBV10-3|TRBJ1-1
CAISDGTGAPEAFF
TGTGCCATCAGTGATGGGACAGGGGCCCCTGAAGCTTTCTTT
>.|.|TRBV20-1|TRBJ1-1
CSASSRGALFEAFF
TGCAGTGCTAGTTCACGGGGGGCCCTTTTTGAAGCTTTCTTT
>.|.|TRBV2|TRBJ2-7
CASREQIRYEQYF
TGTGCCAGCAGAGAACAGATACGTTACGAGCAGTACTTC
>TRBD1|.|TRBV28|TRBJ1-4
CASRQSRGLNEKLFF
TGTGCCAGCAGACAATCCAGGGGGCTTAATGAAAAACTGTTTTTT
>.|.|TRBV18|TRBJ2-7
CASSPLPAGISYEQYF
TGTGCCAGCTCACCTCTGCCGGCAGGGATTTCCTACGAGCAGTACTTC
>.|.|TRBV25-1|TRBJ1-6
CASSEVNSHNSPLHF
TGTGCCAGCAGTGAAGTGAACAGTCATAATTCACCCCTCCACTTT
>TRBD1|.|TRBV2|TRBJ2-7
CASSRSRDRTYEQYF
TGTGCCAGCAGCCGCAGTCGGGACAGGACCTACGAGCAGTACTTC
>.|.|TRBV27|TRBJ2-1
CASSLLSRGSGNEQFF
TGTGCCAGCAGCCTATTAAGTAGGGGGTCGGGCAATGAGCAGTTCTTC
>.|.|TRBV15|TRBJ2-7
CATSRGPEGRYEQYF
TGTGCCACCAGCAGGGGCCCCGAGGGGAGGTACGAGCAGTACTTC
>TRBD2|.|TRBV5-1|TRBJ2-1
CASSYQRGAYNEQFF
TGCGCCAGCAGCTATCAGCGGGGGGCCTACAATGAGCAGTTCTTC
>.|few|TRBV6-5|TRBJ2-7
CASLRLGSYEQYF
TGTGCCAGCTTGCGGCTCGGATCCTACGAGCAGTACTTC
>TRBD1|.|TRBV3-1/TRBV3-2|TRBJ1-2
CASSRGQGYGYTF
TGTGCCAGCAGCCGCGGACAGGGCTATGGCTACACCTTC
>TRBD1|.|TRBV10-3|TRBJ1-2
CAINDRGGNYGYTF
TGTGCCATCAACGACAGGGGTGGAAACTATGGCTACACCTTC
>.|once|TRBV6-5|TRBJ1-3
CASSLGDTAGNTIYF
TGTGCCAGCAGCCTTGGGGACACAGCTGGAAACACCATATATTTT
>.|.|TRBV5-4|TRBJ2-6
CASSLVAASGANVLTF
TGTGCCAGCAGCTTAGTAGCAGCCTCTGGGGCCAACGTCCTGACTTTC
>.|.|TRBV18|TRBJ2-6
CASSPRGGSGANVLTF
TGTGCCAGCTCACCACGGGGAGGCTCTGGGGCCAACGTCCTGACTTTC
>TRBD2|once|TRBV9|TRBJ2-1
CASSPRLAGEMSSYNEQFF
TGTGCCAGCAGCCCCCGACTAGCGGGGGAAATGAGCTCCTACAATGAGCAGTTCTTC
>.|.|TRBV14|TRBJ2-2
CASSQTQGYTGELFF
TGTGCCAGCAGCCAAACACAGGGATACACCGGGGAGCTGTTTTTT
>.|.|TRBV5-1|TRBJ1-1
CASSMDRAGTEAFF
TGCGCCAGCAGCATGGACAGAGCTGGGACTGAAGCTTTCTTT
>.|.|TRBV2|TRBJ2-2
CASSIRETGELFF
TGTGCCAGCAGCATCAGGGAAACCGGGGAGCTGTTTTTT
>TRBD1|few|TRBV9|TRBJ1-2
CASSVVDGTGVNGYTF
TGTGCCAGCAGCGTAGTAGATGGGACAGGGGTGAATGGCTACACCTTC
>.|.|TRBV12-3/TRBV12-4|TRBJ1-2
CASRSRGDYGYTF
TGTGCCAGCAGATCTCGGGGGGATTACGGCTACACCTTC
>.|.|TRBV28|TRBJ1-2
CASSFPNRELYGYTF
TGTGCCAGCAGTTTTCCTAACAGGGAGCTCTATGGCTACACCTTC
>TRBD1|.|TRBV18|TRBJ2-3
CASSPPDRGLDTQYF
TGTGCCAGCTCACCACCGGACAGGGGGCTGGATACGCAGTATTTT
>.|few|TRBV18|TRBJ2-7
CASSPARSSYEQYF
TGTGCCAGCTCACCAGCTAGGAGCTCCTACGAGCAGTACTTC
>.|.|TRBV10-3|TRBJ2-5
CAISESGEETQYF
TGTGCCATCAGTGAGTCAGGGGAAGAGACCCAGTACTTC
>TRBD1|once|TRBV6-1|TRBJ2-7
CASSPPGGYEQYF
TGTGCCAGCAGCCCTCCAGGGGGCTACGAGCAGTACTTC
>.|few|TRBV4-1|TRBJ1-2
CASSHTTAGGYTF
TGCGCCAGCAGCCACACGACAGCGGGGGGCTACACCTTC
>.|.|TRBV10-3|TRBJ2-2
CAIRAGEGAGELFF
TGTGCCATCAGGGCAGGGGAAGGAGCCGGGGAGCTGTTTTTT
>TRBD1|.|TRBV10-3|TRBJ1-2
CAISDQDRGLFYGYTF
TGTGCCATCAGTGACCAAGACAGGGGCCTGTTCTATGGCTACACCTTC
>TRBD1|.|TRBV5-1|TRBJ2-7
CASSLRTGVSEQYF
TGCGCCAGCAGCTTGAGGACAGGGGTCAGCGAGCAGTACTTC
>.|.|TRBV14|TRBJ2-7
CASSQGEVEVF
TGTGCCAGCAGCCAAGGTGAGGTAGAAGTATTC
>TRBD2|.|TRBV27|TRBJ2-7
CASSFLIAGGRMEQYF
TGTGCCAGCAGTTTTTTAATAGCGGGGGGCCGGATGGAGCAGTACTTC
>.|.|TRBV21-1|TRBJ1-4
CASSKIGQVYNEKLFF
TGTGCCAGCAGCAAGATCGGACAGGTGTACAATGAAAAACTGTTTTTT
>.|.|TRBV10-3|TRBJ1-5
CAIRTDRTYSNQPQHF
TGTGCCATCAGGACAGACAGGACTTATAGCAATCAGCCCCAGCATTTT
>TRBD2|once|TRBV11-2|TRBJ2-1
CASSLARASGRVEQFF
TGTGCCAGCAGCTTAGCCCGGGCTAGCGGGAGGGTGGAGCAGTTCTTC
>TRBD2|.|TRBV10-3|TRBJ2-3
CAISESTATSGVTDTQYF
TGTGCCATCAGTGAGTCGACCGCGACTAGCGGGGTCACAGATACGCAGTATTTT
>TRBD1|.|TRBV27|TRBJ2-5
CASRGQGVDETQYF
TGTGCCAGCAGGGGACAGGGGGTCGACGAGACCCAGTACTTC
>TRBD1|.|TRBV19|TRBJ2-2
CASKPPGQGSIGELFF
TGTGCCAGCAAACCTCCGGGACAGGGTTCTATCGGGGAGCTGTTTTTT
>TRBD1|once|TRBV20-1|TRBJ1-2
CSASGDRGPSYGYTF
TGCAGTGCTAGTGGGGACAGGGGGCCCTCCTATGGCTACACCTTC
>TRBD1|.|TRBV19|TRBJ1-4
CASSIDWLQGAREKLFF
TGTGCCAGTAGTATAGATTGGCTACAGGGGGCGCGGGAAAAACTGTTTTTT